The 19 T cell receptor beta chains reported below all come from one sample, sequenced in a study of CD8 T cells in Susac syndrome. Random hexamers served to reverse transcribe roughly 0.5 to 1 ug RNA. In TCRdb, the immunoSEQ multiplex PCR reads were re-called with MiXCR into one record per CDR3 protein. The sample has 180,000 or so distinct CDR3 sequences, around 94% seen once; the top ten hold about 0.13%. Input material: CD4+ T cells from PBMCs. The source of these receptors is a human donor in good health.

This chain uses TRBV6-4 with TRBJ2-1, with 13 bases matching TRBD2. The germline V gene has CDR1 MRHNA and CDR2 SNTAGT. The CDR3 runs 16 residues. With V trimmed by 2 bases and J by 8 bases, 6 bases remained unmatched. The CDR3: CASSDGTSGDHDEQFF. The CDR3 DNA is TGTGCCAGCAGTGACGGGACTAGCGGGGATCACGATGAGCAGTTCTTC.

This clonotype appeared once. The chain recombines TRBV4-3 with TRBJ1-2; possibly TRBD1 for D (5 bases). Between the trimmed V and J ends, which lost 0 bases and 8 bases, there was a span of 7 bases. The CDR3 spans 12 residues. Germline V CDR1 and CDR2: LGHNA, YSLEER. CDR3 coding DNA: TGCGCCAGCAGCCAAGAGTGGGGCGGCTACACCTTC. As protein: CASSQEWGGYTF.

The rearrangement uses TRBV27 and TRBJ1-1; D is perhaps TRBD1 (6 bases). With 3 bases removed from V and 7 bases from J, the gap between germline ends came to 12 bases. There are 13 residues in the CDR3. In germline, CDR1 is MNHEY, CDR2 SMNVEV (reference sequence). The CDR3 nucleotides read TGTGCCAGCAGTTTTGGCAGGGGCGGTGAAGCTTTCTTT. Encoded protein: CASSFGRGGEAFF.

This chain links TRBV6-5 with TRBJ2-7; TRBD1 aligns across 8 bases. J gave up 0 bases and V 6 bases, and 1 base lay outside the gene matches. The germline gives CDR1 MNHEY, CDR2 SVGAGI. The CDR3 has 13 residues. CDR3 nucleotides: TGTGCCAGCAGAGACAGGGGCTCCTACGAGCAGTACTTC. Amino acids: CASRDRGSYEQYF.

V and J are TRBV19 and TRBJ2-7; tentative D call: TRBD1 (5 bases). CDR3 length equals 12 residues. Trimming shortened V by 7 bases and J by 6 bases, and 13 bases separated the two germline ends. Germline CDR1 and CDR2: LNHDA and SQIVND (reference sequence). The CDR3 region is CASTPGSGEQYF. Here the CDR3 DNA reads TGTGCCAGTACCCCAGGGTCTGGCGAGCAGTACTTC.

This clonotype was seen a single time. The J gene is TRBJ2-2, the V gene TRBV18; TRBD1 might be the D (6 bases). Per the germline V gene, CDR1 is KGHSH and CDR2 is LQKENI. The V end was cut by 2 bases, the J end by 3 bases, with 10 bases between. The CDR3 runs 15 residues. The CDR3 loop is CASSPTGHYTGELFF. The DNA for the CDR3 is TGTGCCAGCTCACCAACAGGGCATTACACCGGGGAGCTGTTTTTT.

This clonotype was seen a handful of times. This chain joins TRBV7-2 and TRBJ2-5, with 7 bases that match TRBD2. CDR1 and CDR2 (germline): SGHTA, FQGNSA. The CDR3 runs 17 residues. The ends lost 8 bases at V and 2 bases at J; junction bases unmatched: 17. The CDR3 loop reads CASRASSGAGPQETQYF. The CDR3 nucleotides read TGTGCCAGCCGCGCCTCCTCAGGAGCGGGGCCGCAAGAGACCCAGTACTTC.

The rearrangement links TRBV7-9 to TRBJ1-6; no clear D. The V end was cut by 1 base, the J end by 13 bases, with 14 bases between. This CDR3 is built from 14 residues. Germline V gene sequence: CDR1 SEHNR, CDR2 FQNEAQ (reference sequence). In DNA form, the CDR3 reads TGTGCCAGCAGCTTAGAATCAGCCCCTTATCCCCTCCACTTT. It is translated as CASSLESAPYPLHF.

The CDR3 DNA sequence: TGTGCCAGCAGCTCCTTAGCGGGGGCTGCTTGGGAGCAGTACTTC. It codes for CASSSLAGAAWEQYF. The V and J genes are TRBV7-2 and TRBJ2-7; the match to TRBD2 covers 9 bases. The CDR3 loop spans 15 amino acids. Germline V gene lookup returns CDR1 SGHTA and CDR2 FQGNSA. Germline trimming cut 4 bases from V and 7 bases from J; bases unmatched to any gene: 11. Full variable domain (outside the CDR3, taken from reference TRBV7-2 and TRBJ2-7): GAGVSQSPSNKVTEKGKDVELRCDPISGHTALYWYRQSLGQGLEFLIYFQGNSAPDKSGLPSDRFSAERTGGSVSTLTIQRTQQEDSAVYLCASSSLAGAAWEQYFGPGTRLTVT.

This chain links TRBV18 with TRBJ2-7; D unclear. CDR1 KGHSH and CDR2 LQKENI come from the germline V gene. The length of the CDR3 is 13 residues. The V gene lost 3 bases and the J gene lost 2 bases, with 8 bases spanning the gap. The chain's CDR3 is CASSPTTTYEQYF. Written as DNA, the CDR3 is TGTGCCAGCTCACCGACAACTACCTACGAGCAGTACTTC.

This clonotype turned up a few times. V gene TRBV5-6 combines with J gene TRBJ2-5; the D is unclear. In germline, CDR1 is SGHDT, CDR2 YYEEEE. V was cut by 1 base and J by 5 bases, with 9 bases left in between. This CDR3 spans 13 amino acids. CDR3 sequence: CASSLRNGETQYF. The DNA of the CDR3 is TGTGCCAGCAGCTTGAGAAATGGGGAGACCCAGTACTTC.

This chain joins TRBV6-6 and TRBJ2-2, with a tentative D call TRBD2 (5 bases). V lost 6 bases and J lost 3, with 8 bases in between. Germline CDR1 is MNHNY and CDR2 is SVGAGI (reference sequence). This CDR3 region has 13 residues. CDR3 coding DNA: TGTGCCAGCAGACTAGAATACACCGGGGAGCTGTTTTTT. This gives the protein CASRLEYTGELFF.

The chain recombines TRBV2 with TRBJ2-5; D gene uncertain. The CDR3 extends over 11 amino acids. Germline lookup yields CDR1 SNHLY and CDR2 FYNNEI. Between the trimmed V and J ends, which lost 6 bases and 3 bases, there was a span of 5 bases. CDR3 DNA: TGTGCCAGCAGGATGGAAGAGACCCAGTACTTC. Translating gives CASRMEETQYF.

V is TRBV11-2 and J is TRBJ2-3; D uncertain. The V gene's germline CDR1 is SGHAT and CDR2 FQNNGV. There are 17 residues in the CDR3. The V end was cut by 5 bases, the J end by 0 bases, with 18 bases between. The CDR3 spells CASSLSGYKSSTDTQYF. The CDR3 nucleotides read TGTGCCAGCAGCCTCTCGGGTTACAAATCTAGCACAGATACGCAGTATTTT.

This clonotype was detected a few times. This sequence joins TRBV2 and TRBJ2-1; D uncertain. Germline V CDR1 and CDR2: SNHLY, FYNNEI. The CDR3 extends over 11 amino acids. The ends were cut back, 3 bases at V and 3 bases at J, with 0 bases in the middle. DNA of the CDR3: TGTGCCAGCAGTGACTACAATGAGCAGTTCTTC. Translation: CASSDYNEQFF.

This rearrangement joins TRBV9 to TRBJ2-2, with D possibly called TRBD1 or TRBD2 (5 bases each). Per germline, CDR1 SGDLS and CDR2 YYNGEE. This CDR3 has 15 amino acids. V gave up 4 bases and J gave up 5 bases, with 15 bases separating them. The CDR3 spells CASSRQRDVTGELFF. CDR3 in DNA: TGTGCCAGCAGCAGACAGAGGGATGTAACCGGGGAGCTGTTTTTT.

The rearrangement joins TRBV3-1 to TRBJ2-2; 8 positions agree with TRBD2. The CDR3 is 15 amino acids. CDR1 LGHDT and CDR2 YNNKEL come from the germline V gene (reference sequence). Trimming took 0 bases from V and 4 from J; bases not matched to a gene: 1. In DNA form, the CDR3 reads TGTGCCAGCAGCCAAGAACTAGCGGTCACCGGGGAGCTGTTTTTT. Protein: CASSQELAVTGELFF.

This clonotype was seen a single time. The genes are TRBV2 and TRBJ2-5, with D hard to call. With 6 bases removed from V and 2 bases from J, the gap between germline ends came to 16 bases. The CDR3 spans 15 residues. Germline CDR1 is SNHLY and CDR2 is FYNNEI. The CDR3 coding sequence is TGTGCCAGCAGCGGTGGAACGACTCGTCAAGAGACCCAGTACTTC. Amino acids: CASSGGTTRQETQYF. The whole variable domain, filled in from reference TRBV2 and TRBJ2-5, reads EPEVTQTPSHQVTQMGQEVILRCVPISNHLYFYWYRQILGQKVEFLVSFYNNEISEKSEIFDDQFSVERPDGSNFTLKIRSTKLEDSAMYFCASSGGTTRQETQYFGPGTRLLVL.

The chain combines TRBV7-3 with TRBJ2-7; 9 bases map to TRBD1. The CDR3 spans 15 residues. CDR1 and CDR2 (germline): SGHTA, FQGTGA. V lost 5 bases, J lost 4 bases, and 9 bases stayed unmatched. The CDR3 DNA is TGTGCCAGCAGCACATCGAACAGGGGGCGTTACGAGCAGTACTTC. Translation: CASSTSNRGRYEQYF.